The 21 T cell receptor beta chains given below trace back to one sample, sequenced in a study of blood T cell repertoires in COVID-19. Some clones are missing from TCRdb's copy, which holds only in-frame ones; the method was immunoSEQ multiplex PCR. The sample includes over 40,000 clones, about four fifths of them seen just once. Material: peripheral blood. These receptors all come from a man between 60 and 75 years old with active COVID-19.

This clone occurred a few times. For the CDR3, the DNA is TGTGCCAGCAGCTTAGGACAGGGATGGACTGAAGCTTTCTTT. Translation gives CASSLGQGWTEAFF. The gene calls are TRBV7-9 and TRBJ1-1; 7 bases are shared with TRBD1. V was clipped by 1 base and J by 5 bases; unmatched bases: 4. The CDR3 loop spans 14 amino acids. The V gene's germline CDR1 is SEHNR and CDR2 FQNEAQ (reference sequence).

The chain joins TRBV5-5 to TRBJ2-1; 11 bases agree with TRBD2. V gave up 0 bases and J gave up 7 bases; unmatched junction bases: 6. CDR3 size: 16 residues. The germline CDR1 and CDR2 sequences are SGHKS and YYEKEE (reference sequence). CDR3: CASSLGPLAGGNEQFF. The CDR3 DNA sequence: TGTGCCAGCAGCTTGGGGCCGCTAGCGGGGGGTAATGAGCAGTTCTTC.

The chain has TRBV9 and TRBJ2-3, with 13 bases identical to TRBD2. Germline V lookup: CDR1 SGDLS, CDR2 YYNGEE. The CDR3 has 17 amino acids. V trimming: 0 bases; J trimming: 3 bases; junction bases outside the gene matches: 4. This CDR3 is CASSVGTSGRGTDTQYF. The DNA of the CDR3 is TGTGCCAGCAGCGTAGGGACTAGCGGGAGAGGAACAGATACGCAGTATTTT.

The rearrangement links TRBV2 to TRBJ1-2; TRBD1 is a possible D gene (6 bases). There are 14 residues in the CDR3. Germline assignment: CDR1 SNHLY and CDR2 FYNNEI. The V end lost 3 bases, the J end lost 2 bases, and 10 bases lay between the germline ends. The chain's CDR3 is CASSDYRVNYGYTF. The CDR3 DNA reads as TGTGCCAGCAGTGATTACAGGGTAAACTATGGCTACACCTTC.

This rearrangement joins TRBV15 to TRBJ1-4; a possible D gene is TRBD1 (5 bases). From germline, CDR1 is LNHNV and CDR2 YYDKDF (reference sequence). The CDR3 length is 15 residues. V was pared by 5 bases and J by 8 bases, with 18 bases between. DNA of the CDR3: TGTGCCACCAGCGGTCCGACGGTGGGGCGCGAAAAACTGTTTTTT. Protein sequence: CATSGPTVGREKLFF.

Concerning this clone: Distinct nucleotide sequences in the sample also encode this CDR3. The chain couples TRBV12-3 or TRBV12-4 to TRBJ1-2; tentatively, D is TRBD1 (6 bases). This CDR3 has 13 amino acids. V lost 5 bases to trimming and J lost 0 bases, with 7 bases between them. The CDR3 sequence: CASSRQANYGYTF. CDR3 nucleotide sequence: TGTGCCAGCAGTAGACAGGCTAACTATGGCTACACCTTC.

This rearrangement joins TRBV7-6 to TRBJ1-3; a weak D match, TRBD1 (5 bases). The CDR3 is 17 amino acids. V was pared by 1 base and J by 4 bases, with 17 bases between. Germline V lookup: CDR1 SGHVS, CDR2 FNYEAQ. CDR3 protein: CASSLEPTGRGGNTIYF. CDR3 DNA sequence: TGTGCCAGCAGCTTAGAGCCAACAGGCCGAGGAGGAAACACCATATATTTT.

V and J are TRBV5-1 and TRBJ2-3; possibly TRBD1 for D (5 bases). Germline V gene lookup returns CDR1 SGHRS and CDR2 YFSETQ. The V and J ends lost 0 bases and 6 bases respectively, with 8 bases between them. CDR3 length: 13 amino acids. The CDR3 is CASSLGGRDTQYF. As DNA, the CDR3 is TGCGCCAGCAGCTTGGGGGGCCGGGATACGCAGTATTTT. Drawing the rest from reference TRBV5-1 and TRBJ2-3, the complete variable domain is KAGVTQTPRYLIKTRGQQVTLSCSPISGHRSVSWYQQTPGQGLQFLFEYFSETQRNKGNFPGRFSGRQFSNSRSEMNVSTLELGDSALYLCASSLGGRDTQYFGPGTRLTVL.

CDR3 sequence: CATSDQGAPNEKLFF. In DNA, the CDR3 is TGTGCCACCAGTGACCAGGGGGCGCCTAATGAAAAACTGTTTTTT. This chain connects TRBV24-1 to TRBJ1-4; 8 nucleotides agree with TRBD1. Per germline, CDR1 KGHDR and CDR2 SFDVKD. The CDR3 is made up of 15 amino acids. Trimming removed 4 bases from V and 3 bases from J; junction bases left unmatched: 3.

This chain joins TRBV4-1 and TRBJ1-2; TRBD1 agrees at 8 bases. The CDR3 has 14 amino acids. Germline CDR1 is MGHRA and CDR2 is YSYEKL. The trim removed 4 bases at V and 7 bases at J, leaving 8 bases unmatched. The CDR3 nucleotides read TGCGCCAGCAGCCTAACAGGGGGGTATGGTGGCTACACCTTC. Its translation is CASSLTGGYGGYTF.

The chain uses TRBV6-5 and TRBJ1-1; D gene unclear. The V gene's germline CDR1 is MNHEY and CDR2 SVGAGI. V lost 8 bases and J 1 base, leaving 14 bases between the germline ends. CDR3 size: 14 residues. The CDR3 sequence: CASRLGVPNTEAFF. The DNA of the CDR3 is TGTGCCAGCCGGTTGGGCGTGCCGAACACTGAAGCTTTCTTT.

The CDR3: CASSLRGTGAGVKNIQYF. The CDR3 DNA reads as TGCGCCAGCAGCTTAAGAGGAACAGGGGCAGGAGTCAAAAACATTCAGTACTTC. V usage is TRBV5-1 and J usage is TRBJ2-4; 7 bases line up with TRBD1. The junction had 14 bases not matched to a gene; V was cut back by 2 bases and J by 3 bases. CDR3 length: 18 amino acids. Germline V lookup: CDR1 SGHRS, CDR2 YFSETQ.

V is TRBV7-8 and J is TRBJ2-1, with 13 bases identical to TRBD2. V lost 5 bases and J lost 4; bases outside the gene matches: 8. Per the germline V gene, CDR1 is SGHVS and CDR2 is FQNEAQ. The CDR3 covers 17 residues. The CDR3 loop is CASSQGLAGYAYNEQFF. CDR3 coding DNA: TGTGCCAGCAGCCAGGGACTAGCGGGATATGCGTACAATGAGCAGTTCTTC.

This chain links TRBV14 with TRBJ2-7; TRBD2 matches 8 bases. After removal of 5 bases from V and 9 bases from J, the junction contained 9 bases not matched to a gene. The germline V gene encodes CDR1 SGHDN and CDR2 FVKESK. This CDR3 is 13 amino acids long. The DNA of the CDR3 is TGTGCCAGCAGCGCGAGAGCGGGAGTTCGGCAGTACTTC. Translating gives CASSARAGVRQYF.

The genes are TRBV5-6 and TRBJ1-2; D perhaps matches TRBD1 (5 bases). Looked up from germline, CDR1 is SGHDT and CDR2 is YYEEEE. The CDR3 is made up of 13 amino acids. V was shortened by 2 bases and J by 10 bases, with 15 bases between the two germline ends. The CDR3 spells CASSLEIQGYYTF. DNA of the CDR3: TGTGCCAGCAGCTTAGAAATTCAGGGTTACTACACCTTC.

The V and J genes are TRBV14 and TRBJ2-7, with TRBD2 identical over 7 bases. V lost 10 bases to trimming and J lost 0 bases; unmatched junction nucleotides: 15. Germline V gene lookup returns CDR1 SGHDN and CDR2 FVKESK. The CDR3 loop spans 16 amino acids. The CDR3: CAIPAGSGPSSYEQYF. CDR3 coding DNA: TGTGCCATCCCAGCCGGTAGCGGGCCGAGCTCCTACGAGCAGTACTTC.

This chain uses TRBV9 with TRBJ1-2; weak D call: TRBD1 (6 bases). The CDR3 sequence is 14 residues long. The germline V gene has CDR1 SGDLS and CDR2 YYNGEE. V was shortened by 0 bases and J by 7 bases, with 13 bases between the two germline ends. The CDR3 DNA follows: TGTGCCAGCAGCGTAGATGGGGGGGCAGGTGGCTACACCTTC. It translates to CASSVDGGAGGYTF.

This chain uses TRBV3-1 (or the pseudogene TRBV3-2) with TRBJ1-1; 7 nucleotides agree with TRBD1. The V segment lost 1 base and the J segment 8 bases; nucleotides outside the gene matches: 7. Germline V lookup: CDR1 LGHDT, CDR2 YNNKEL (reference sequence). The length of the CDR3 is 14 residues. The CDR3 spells CASSQGTGGGEAFF. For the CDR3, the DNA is TGTGCCAGCAGCCAAGGGACAGGCGGGGGGGAAGCTTTCTTT.

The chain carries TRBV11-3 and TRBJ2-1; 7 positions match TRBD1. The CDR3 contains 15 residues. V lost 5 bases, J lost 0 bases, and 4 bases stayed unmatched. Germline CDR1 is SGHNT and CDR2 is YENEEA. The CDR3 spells CASSPGQVSYNEQFF. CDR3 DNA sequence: TGTGCCAGCAGCCCCGGACAGGTCTCCTACAATGAGCAGTTCTTC.

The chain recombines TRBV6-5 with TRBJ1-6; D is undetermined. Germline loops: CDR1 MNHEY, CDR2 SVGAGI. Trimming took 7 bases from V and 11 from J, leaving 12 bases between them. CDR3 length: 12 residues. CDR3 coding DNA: TGTGCCAGCAACCTTCCGGGGACACCCCTCCACTTT. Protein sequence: CASNLPGTPLHF.

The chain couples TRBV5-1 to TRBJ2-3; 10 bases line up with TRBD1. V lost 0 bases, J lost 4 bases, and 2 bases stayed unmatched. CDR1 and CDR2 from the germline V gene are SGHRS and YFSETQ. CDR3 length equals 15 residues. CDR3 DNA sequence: TGCGCCAGCAGCTTGGAGGGACAGGGGTCAGATACGCAGTATTTT. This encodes CASSLEGQGSDTQYF.